The 11 T cell receptor beta chains presented below share a single source sample, sequenced in a study of blood T cell repertoires in COVID-19. Assay used: immunoSEQ multiplex PCR; TCRdb lists only in-frame clones, some missing. The sample has some 180,000 clones, around 90% seen once. Sample: peripheral blood. The receptors stem from a man aged 40-55 years with acute or convalescent COVID-19.

The chain is built from TRBV7-3 and TRBJ2-1; 11 bases line up with TRBD2. The V gene end was trimmed by 6 bases and the J gene end by 3 bases; junction bases not matched to a gene: 7. Germline CDR1 reads SGHTA; CDR2 reads FQGTGA. CDR3 size: 16 residues. The CDR3 spells CASRSSGGTRYNEQFF. CDR3 DNA sequence: TGTGCCAGCAGGTCTAGCGGGGGGACCCGCTACAATGAGCAGTTCTTC. Complete variable domain (other parts from reference TRBV7-3 and TRBJ2-1): GAGVSQTPSNKVTEKGKYVELRCDPISGHTALYWYRQSLGQGPEFLIYFQGTGAADDSGLPNDRFFAVRPEGSVSTLKIQRTERGDSAVYLCASRSSGGTRYNEQFFGPGTRLTVL.

The gene calls are TRBV28 and TRBJ1-6, with D possibly TRBD1 on 5 matching bases. Trimming took 8 bases from V and 9 from J, leaving 14 bases between them. Germline CDR1 MDHEN, CDR2 SYDVKM. This CDR3 contains 13 residues. As DNA, the CDR3 is TGTGCCAGCTCGGGACTTTTAGCTTCACCCCTCCACTTT. Protein: CASSGLLASPLHF.

This chain joins TRBV6-4 and TRBJ1-1; no definite D call. Per the germline V gene, CDR1 is MRHNA and CDR2 is SNTAGT. The CDR3 has 10 residues. The V and J ends lost 6 bases and 8 bases respectively, with 7 bases between them. The DNA of the CDR3 is TGTGCCAGCAGGTACGGGGAAGCTTTCTTT. It codes for CASRYGEAFF.

This clone was seen just once. This chain uses TRBV28 with TRBJ2-5, with a weak D call TRBD2 (6 bases). V shed 4 bases and J shed 1 base, with 16 bases lying between them. The CDR3 is made up of 16 amino acids. CDR1 is MDHEN, CDR2 SYDVKM, per germline. The CDR3 nucleotides are TGTGCCAGCAGTTATGATTGGCGGGGACGCCAAGAGACCCAGTACTTC. It specifies CASSYDWRGRQETQYF. Supplemented by reference TRBV28 and TRBJ2-5, the full variable domain reads DVKVTQSSRYLVKRTGEKVFLECVQDMDHENMFWYRQDPGLGLRLIYFSYDVKMKEKGDIPEGYSVSREKKERFSLILESASTNQTSMYLCASSYDWRGRQETQYFGPGTRLLVL.

This clone appeared a single time. The CDR3 bases are TGTGCCAGCAGCGTAGGTGCAGTGCCGACGCACAGCGAGCAGTACTTC. It is translated as CASSVGAVPTHSEQYF. The chain joins TRBV9 to TRBJ2-7; D not certain. Per germline, CDR1 SGDLS and CDR2 YYNGEE. There are 16 residues in the CDR3. V lost 0 bases and J lost 6, with 19 bases in between.

The chain is built from TRBV7-9 and TRBJ1-2, with D maybe TRBD1 (6 bases). V shed 5 bases and J shed 0 bases, with 22 bases lying between them. In germline, CDR1 is SEHNR, CDR2 FQNEAQ (reference sequence). CDR3 length: 18 amino acids. The CDR3 spells CASSPPRTDLLANYGYTF. As DNA, the CDR3 is TGTGCCAGCAGCCCTCCTAGGACAGACCTTTTAGCTAACTATGGCTACACCTTC.

The chain has TRBV21-1 and TRBJ2-3; TRBD2 reflects the table's D call only, with no check against the DNA. TRBV21-1 is a pseudogene. This CDR3 spans 16 amino acids. CDR3 amino acids: CASSKASELEASTQYF. The CDR3 bases are TGTGCCAGCAGCAAAGCCTCCGAATTGGAGGCGTCCACGCAGTATTTT.

This chain connects TRBV10-2 to TRBJ2-1, with 10 bases identical to TRBD2. Unmatched junction bases numbered 2, after V lost 4 bases and J lost 2 bases. CDR3 size: 15 residues. Germline values: CDR1 WSHSY, CDR2 SAAADI. CDR3 sequence (DNA): TGCGCCAGCAGTGCCACTAGCGGGGCCTACAATGAGCAGTTCTTC. It specifies CASSATSGAYNEQFF.

This clone was found once. The V and J genes are TRBV24-1 and TRBJ2-1, with 7 nucleotides matching TRBD2. V shed 2 bases, J shed 5 bases, and the junction held 5 bases outside the gene matches. Germline V gives CDR1 KGHDR, CDR2 SFDVKD. This CDR3 spans 15 amino acids. DNA for the CDR3: TGTGCCACCAGTGATTACTCTAGCGGCCACAATGAGCAGTTCTTC. It codes for CATSDYSSGHNEQFF.

The chain carries TRBV5-5 and TRBJ1-4, with 9 bases that match TRBD1. CDR3 length equals 14 residues. V lost 1 base, J lost 12 bases, and 7 bases stayed unmatched. The germline gives CDR1 SGHKS, CDR2 YYEKEE (reference sequence). For the CDR3, the DNA is TGTGCCAGCAGCTTGAACCACGGGACAGGGCAACTGTTTTTT. This encodes CASSLNHGTGQLFF.

The V call is TRBV10-2, the J call TRBJ2-7; the match to TRBD1 covers 8 bases. The CDR3 length is 13 residues. V lost 4 bases and J lost 3; bases outside the gene matches: 2. CDR1 WSHSY and CDR2 SAAADI come from the germline V gene. The CDR3 spells CASSGDRGYEQYF. The CDR3, as DNA: TGCGCCAGCAGTGGCGACAGGGGCTACGAGCAGTACTTC.